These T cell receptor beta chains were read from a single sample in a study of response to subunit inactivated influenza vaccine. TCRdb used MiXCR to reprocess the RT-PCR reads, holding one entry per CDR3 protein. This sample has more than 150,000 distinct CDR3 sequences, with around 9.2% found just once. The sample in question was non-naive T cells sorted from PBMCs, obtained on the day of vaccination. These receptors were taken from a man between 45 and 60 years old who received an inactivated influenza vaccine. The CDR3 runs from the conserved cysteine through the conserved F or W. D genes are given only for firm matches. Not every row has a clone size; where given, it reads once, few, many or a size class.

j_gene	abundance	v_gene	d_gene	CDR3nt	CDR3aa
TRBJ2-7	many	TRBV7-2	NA	TGTGCCAGCAGCTTGCACAGCTTGTACGAGCAGTACTTC	CASSLHSLYEQYF
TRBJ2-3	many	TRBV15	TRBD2	TGTGCCACCAGCAGAGATTTACTAGCGGCCGGGGATACGCAGTATTTT	CATSRDLLAAGDTQYF
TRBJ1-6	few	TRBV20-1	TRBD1	TGCAGTGCTAGAGAGACAGGGGGCGGATCACCCCTCCACTTT	CSARETGGGSPLHF
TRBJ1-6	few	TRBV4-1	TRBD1	TGCGCCAGCAGCCACGGACAGGTTGGCTCACCCCTCCACTTT	CASSHGQVGSPLHF
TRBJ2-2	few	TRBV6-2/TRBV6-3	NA	TGTGCCAGCAGTTTTAGGAGAGGAATCACCGGGGAGCTGTTTTTT	CASSFRRGITGELFF
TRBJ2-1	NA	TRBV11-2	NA	TGTGCCAGCAGCTTAGATCGTAATGAGCAGTTCTTC	CASSLDRNEQFF
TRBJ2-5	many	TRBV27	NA	TGTGCCAGCAGCTCCGGGTTGGAGACCCAGTACTTC	CASSSGLETQYF
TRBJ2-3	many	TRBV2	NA	TGTGCCAGCAGTGAAGGACCTGGGACGCAGTATTTT	CASSEGPGTQYF
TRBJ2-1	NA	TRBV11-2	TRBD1	TGTGCCAGCAGAGGACAGGCCAGATACAATGAGCAGTTCTTC	CASRGQARYNEQFF
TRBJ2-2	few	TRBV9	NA	TGTGCCAGCAGCACCACCCCCCCGTCGGCCACCGGGGAGCTGTTTTTT	CASSTTPPSATGELFF
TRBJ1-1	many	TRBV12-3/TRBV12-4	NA	TGTGCCAGCAGTTTGGGCCCAGGGGCTACTGAAGCTTTCTTT	CASSLGPGATEAFF
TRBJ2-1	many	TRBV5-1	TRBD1	TGCGCCAGCAGCTTGTACGGACAGGGGATGGTTGGTGAGCAGTTCTTC	CASSLYGQGMVGEQFF
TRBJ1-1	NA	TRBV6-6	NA	TGTGCCAGCAGACAGGGTTCTGAAGCTTTCTTT	CASRQGSEAFF
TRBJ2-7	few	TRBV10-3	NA	TGTGCCATCAGTGAGTCGGTTCTTCCCTCCTACGAGCAGTACTTC	CAISESVLPSYEQYF
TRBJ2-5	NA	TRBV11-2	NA	TGTGCCAGCAGCTTAGCCTTACTCGGGAACCTAGCGGAGACCCAGTACTTC	CASSLALLGNLAETQYF
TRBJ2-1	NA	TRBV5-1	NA	TGCGCCAGCGCCGACCGTGGGTACAATGAGCAGTTCTTC	CASADRGYNEQFF
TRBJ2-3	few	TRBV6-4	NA	TGTGCCAGCAGTGCGGGAAGGCACAACACAGATACGCAGTATTTT	CASSAGRHNTDTQYF
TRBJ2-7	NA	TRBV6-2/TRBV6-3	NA	TGTGCCAGCAGTTACTTGGGCCCCCGACCTGAAACTGAACGACAGAGTACCTCCTACGAGCAGTACTTC	CASSYLGPRPETERQSTSYEQYF
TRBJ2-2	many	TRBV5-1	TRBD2	TGCGCCAGCAGCTTGGGCCCAGCGGGGGCCACCGGGGAGCTGTTTTTT	CASSLGPAGATGELFF
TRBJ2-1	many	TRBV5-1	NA	TGCGCCAGCAGCTCAATCAGGGGCGCGCGAGACAATGAGCAGTTCTTC	CASSSIRGARDNEQFF
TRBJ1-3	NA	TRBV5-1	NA	TGCGCCAGCAAGCTGTCAGGGGCGCCAGGAAACACCATATATTTT	CASKLSGAPGNTIYF
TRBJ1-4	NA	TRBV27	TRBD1	TGTGCCAGCAGTGTCGGGACAGCTATTGGTAAACTGTTTTTT	CASSVGTAIGKLFF
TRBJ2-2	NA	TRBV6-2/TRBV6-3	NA	TGTGCCACCAGTACGAGGACAGCTAGCGACACCGGGGAGCTGTTTTTT	CATSTRTASDTGELFF
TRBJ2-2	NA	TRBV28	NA	TGTGCCAGCAGACGGTACACCGGGGAGCTGTTTTTT	CASRRYTGELFF
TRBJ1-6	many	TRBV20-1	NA	TGCAGTGCTAGAAGCCTCCGACAGAGCTCCTATAATTCACCCCTCCACTTT	CSARSLRQSSYNSPLHF
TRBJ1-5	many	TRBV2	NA	TGTGCCAGCAGGGAGGGCCTCCTCAATCAGCCCCAGCATTTT	CASREGLLNQPQHF
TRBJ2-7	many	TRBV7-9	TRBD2	TGTGCCAGCAGCCCCCTTAGGGGCGGGAGCGTCCACGAGCAGTACTTC	CASSPLRGGSVHEQYF
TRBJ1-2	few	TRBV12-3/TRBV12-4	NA	TGTGCCAGCAGTTTAGGACCAGGCGGCTATGGCTACACCTTC	CASSLGPGGYGYTF
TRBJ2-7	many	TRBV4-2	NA	TGTGCCAGCAGCCAAGATTTCGGGCTAGCGACAACCTACGAGCAGTACTTC	CASSQDFGLATTYEQYF
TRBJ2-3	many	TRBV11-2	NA	TGTGCCAGCAGCTTAGAAGACCACACAGATACGCAGTATTTT	CASSLEDHTDTQYF
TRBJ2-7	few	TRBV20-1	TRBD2	TGCAGTGCTAGAGGTCTAGCGGGATCCGAGCAGTACTTC	CSARGLAGSEQYF
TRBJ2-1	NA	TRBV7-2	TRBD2	TGTGACAGCAGCTTACAGGCGGGAGGGTACAATGAGCAGTTCTTC	CDSSLQAGGYNEQFF
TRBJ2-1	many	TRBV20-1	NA	TGCAGTGCTAGAGATCAGGCAGGGATTTACAATGAGCAGTTCTTC	CSARDQAGIYNEQFF
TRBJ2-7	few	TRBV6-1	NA	TGTGCCAGCAGTCCGTCGCGAGGGAGCTACGAGCAGTACTTC	CASSPSRGSYEQYF
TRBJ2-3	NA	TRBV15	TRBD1	TGTGCCACCAGCAGAGGACAGGGTGATACGCAGTATTTT	CATSRGQGDTQYF
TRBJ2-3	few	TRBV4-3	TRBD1	TGCGCCAGCAGCCAAGGGGTTTTAGGGACAGGGGGTTTGACGCAGTATTTT	CASSQGVLGTGGLTQYF
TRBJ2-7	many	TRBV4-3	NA	TGCGCCAGCAGCCAAGAGAAAGGGAACGAGCAGTACTTC	CASSQEKGNEQYF
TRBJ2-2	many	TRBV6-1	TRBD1	TGTGCCAGCAGACCCAGAAGAGGACAGGGGAACACCGGGGAGCTGTTTTTT	CASRPRRGQGNTGELFF
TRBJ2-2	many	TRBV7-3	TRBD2	TGTGCCAGCAGCCCAGGACTAGGGTTCACCGGGGAGCTGTTTTTT	CASSPGLGFTGELFF
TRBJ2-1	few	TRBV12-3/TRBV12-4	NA	TGTGCCAGCAGTCCCCCAGCCGTATACTCCTACAATGAGCAGTTCTTC	CASSPPAVYSYNEQFF
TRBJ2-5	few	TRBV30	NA	TGTGCCTGGAGTGCAGATGAGATAAGAAATGCTCAAGAGACCCAGTACTTC	CAWSADEIRNAQETQYF
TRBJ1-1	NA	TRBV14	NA	TGTGCCAGCAGCCAATATTATCTGGGGTTGAACACTGAAGCTTTCTTT	CASSQYYLGLNTEAFF
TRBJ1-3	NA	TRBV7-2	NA	TGTGCCAGCAGCTTAATGGGAACTGGAAACACCATATATTTT	CASSLMGTGNTIYF
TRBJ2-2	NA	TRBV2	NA	TGTGCCACACAGAGGACCCTTTTCACCGGGGAGCTGTTTTTT	CATQRTLFTGELFF
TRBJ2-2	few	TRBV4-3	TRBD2	TGCGCCAGCAGCCGGTCAGAACTAGCGGGGGGGCCTGGCGGGGAGCTGTTTTTT	CASSRSELAGGPGGELFF
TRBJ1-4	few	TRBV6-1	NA	TGTGCCAGCAGTCCGTCCATATCGGTGGAAAAACTGTTTTTT	CASSPSISVEKLFF
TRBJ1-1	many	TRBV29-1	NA	TGCAGCGTTGAGACCGGGGGGGGAGCTTTCTTT	CSVETGGGAFF
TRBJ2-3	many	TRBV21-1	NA	TGTGCCAGCTCATCGCGGGAGGGCCACGATACGCAGTATTTT	CASSSREGHDTQYF
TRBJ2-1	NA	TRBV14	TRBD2	TGTGCCAGCAGCCGCGGGAGGGGAAGGAACAATGAGCAGTTCTTC	CASSRGRGRNNEQFF
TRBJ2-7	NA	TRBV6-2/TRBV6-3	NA	TGTGCCAGCAACCAGGGGAGGGATGGCGAGCAGTACTTC	CASNQGRDGEQYF
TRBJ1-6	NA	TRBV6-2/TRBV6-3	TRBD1	TGTGCCAGCAGTGGGACCGACAGGGGGTACAATTCACCCCTCCACTTT	CASSGTDRGYNSPLHF
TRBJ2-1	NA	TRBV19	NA	TGTGCCAGTAGTGAGCAACAGGGGACTTACAATGAGCAGTTCTTC	CASSEQQGTYNEQFF
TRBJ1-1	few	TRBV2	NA	TGTGCCAGCAGTTCCAGGGAGTCGGTGAACACTGAAGCTTTCTTT	CASSSRESVNTEAFF
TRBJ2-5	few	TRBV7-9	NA	TGTGCCAGCAGCTTAGCGCTTAGGGGAACGGAGACCCAGTACTTC	CASSLALRGTETQYF
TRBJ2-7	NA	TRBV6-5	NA	TGTGCCAGCGTTAGGGATCGGAGCTCCTACGAGCAGTACTTC	CASVRDRSSYEQYF